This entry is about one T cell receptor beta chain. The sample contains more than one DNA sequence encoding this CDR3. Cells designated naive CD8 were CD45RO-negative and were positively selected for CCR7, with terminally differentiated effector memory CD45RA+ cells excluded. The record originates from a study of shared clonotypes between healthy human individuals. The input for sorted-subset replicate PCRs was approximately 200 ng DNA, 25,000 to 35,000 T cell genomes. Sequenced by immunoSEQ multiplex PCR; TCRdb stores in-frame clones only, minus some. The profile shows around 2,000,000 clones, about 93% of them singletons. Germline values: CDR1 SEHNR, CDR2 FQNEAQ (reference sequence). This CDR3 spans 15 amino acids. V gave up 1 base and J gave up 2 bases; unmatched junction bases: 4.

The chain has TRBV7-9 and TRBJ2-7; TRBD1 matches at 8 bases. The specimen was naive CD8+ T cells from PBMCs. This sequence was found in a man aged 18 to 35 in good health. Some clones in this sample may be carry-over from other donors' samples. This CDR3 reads CASSLGPGGTYEQYF. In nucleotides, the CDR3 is TGTGCCAGCAGCTTAGGCCCAGGGGGCACCTACGAGCAGTACTTC.